The clone carrying this T cell receptor (beta chain) showed up just a few times. The table came from immunoSEQ multiplex PCR; TCRdb's copy has only in-frame clones and leaves some out. The data contain approximately 330,000 clones, roughly 90% of them singletons. Trimming took 0 bases from V and 2 from J, leaving 8 bases between them. Germline values: CDR1 SGHAT, CDR2 FQNNGV. The CDR3 is 14 residues long. This record comes from a study of blood T cell repertoires in COVID-19. The wider study: The study drew acute and convalescent COVID-19 samples from the United States, Italy and Spain. T cells, B-cell-depleted T cells, or PBMCs provided the cDNA or gDNA that served as material.

Sequenced material: peripheral blood. This chain links TRBV11-2 with TRBJ2-7; D call uncertain. This TCR was recovered from a woman between 45 and 65 years old with active or convalescent COVID-19. The CDR3 region is CASSLDGAPYEQYF. The CDR3 DNA sequence: TGTGCCAGCAGCTTAGATGGAGCTCCCTACGAGCAGTACTTC.